These 25 T cell receptor beta chains were all obtained from the same sample, sequenced in a study of T cell changes during pregnancy in multiple sclerosis. Repertoires were generated with immunoSEQ multiplex PCR, while TCRdb's copy carries only in-frame clones and drops some. The table records about 38,000 clones, under 95% of them present only once. Specimen: CD4+ T cells from peripheral blood mononuclear cells, collected in the third trimester of pregnancy. Every receptor here comes from a female donor in good health, enrolled as a control in a pregnancy study.

The J gene is TRBJ1-4, the V gene TRBV14; 10 nucleotides match TRBD1. V shed 3 bases, J shed 5 bases, and the junction held 3 bases outside the gene matches. The CDR3 totals 15 residues. CDR1 and CDR2 (germline): SGHDN, FVKESK. The CDR3 sequence is CASSQRTGGNEKLFF. The CDR3 DNA is TGTGCCAGCAGCCAGAGGACAGGGGGAAATGAAAAACTGTTTTTT.

The V call is TRBV28, the J call TRBJ1-4, with D possibly TRBD1 on 5 matching bases. The CDR3 consists of 15 residues. Germline CDR1 reads MDHEN; CDR2 reads SYDVKM. V was pared by 4 bases and J by 5 bases, with 14 bases between. The CDR3 coding sequence is TGTGCCAGCAGTTCCCACGGGGGTAGGAATGAAAAACTGTTTTTT. Its protein product is CASSSHGGRNEKLFF.

Written as DNA, the CDR3 is TGTGCCAGCAGGGGCAGCTATAATTCACCCCTCCACTTT. Its translation: CASRGSYNSPLHF. The V call is TRBV28, the J call TRBJ1-6, with unresolved D. Looked up from germline, CDR1 is MDHEN and CDR2 is SYDVKM. The CDR3 covers 13 residues. V lost 6 bases to trimming and J lost 3 bases, with 6 bases between them. Filled out from reference TRBV28 and TRBJ1-6, the complete variable domain reads DVKVTQSSRYLVKRTGEKVFLECVQDMDHENMFWYRQDPGLGLRLIYFSYDVKMKEKGDIPEGYSVSREKKERFSLILESASTNQTSMYLCASRGSYNSPLHFGNGTRLTVT.

CDR3 sequence: CASSQVRETGYTF. The CDR3 DNA reads TGTGCCAGCAGCCAAGTGCGTGAAACTGGCTACACCTTC. This sequence joins TRBV4-2 and TRBJ1-2, with D unclear. V was pared by 1 base and J by 7 bases, with 10 bases between. Germline CDR1 LGHNA, CDR2 YNFKEQ. This CDR3 is 13 amino acids long.

This clone appeared once. This sequence joins TRBV5-8 and TRBJ2-1, with a tentative D call TRBD1 (5 bases). The germline gives CDR1 SGHTS, CDR2 YDEGEE. This CDR3 has 16 residues. V was pared by 4 bases and J by 6 bases, with 20 bases between. CDR3 nucleotide sequence: TGTGCCAGCAGCGACGACTTACTAAGGGGTCGCAATGAGCAGTTCTTC. This translates into CASSDDLLRGRNEQFF.

The V and J genes are TRBV6-1 and TRBJ1-1, with D possibly matching TRBD1 (5 bases). V lost 1 base and J lost 3, with 12 bases in between. Looked up from germline, CDR1 is MNHNS and CDR2 is SASEGT. CDR3 length: 15 amino acids. The DNA of the CDR3 is TGTGCCAGCAGTGAAGTTTTACAGGCGGACACTGAAGCTTTCTTT. Translation gives CASSEVLQADTEAFF.

The V and J genes are TRBV7-9 and TRBJ1-1, with TRBD1 as a possible D gene (6 bases). Germline V gene data show CDR1 as SEHNR and CDR2 as FQNEAQ (reference sequence). The CDR3 loop spans 15 amino acids. Trimming pared 4 bases from V and 1 base from J, leaving 13 bases between. In nucleotides, the CDR3 is TGTGCCAGCAGCTCTTCAGGGGCTACGAACACTGAAGCTTTCTTT. Protein product: CASSSSGATNTEAFF. Full variable domain (remainder filled in from reference TRBV7-9 and TRBJ1-1): DTGVSQNPRHKITKRGQNVTFRCDPISEHNRLYWYRQTLGQGPEFLTYFQNEAQLEKSRLLSDRFSAERPKGSFSTLEIQRTEQGDSAMYLCASSSSGATNTEAFFGQGTRLTVV.

The chain joins TRBV19 to TRBJ1-5; possible D gene TRBD1, 5 bases. The CDR3 covers 15 residues. CDR1 and CDR2 from the germline V gene are LNHDA and SQIVND (reference sequence). Trimming cost V 4 bases and J 1 base, with 11 bases left between them. The CDR3 spells CASSRQGGSNQPQHF. The CDR3 nucleotides are TGTGCCAGTAGTAGGCAGGGAGGGAGCAATCAGCCCCAGCATTTT.

The chain is built from TRBV5-6 and TRBJ2-7, with 7 positions matching TRBD2. Germline CDR1 is SGHDT and CDR2 is YYEEEE. The CDR3 extends over 16 amino acids. V gave up 4 bases and J gave up 0 bases; unmatched junction bases: 10. CDR3 sequence (DNA): TGTGCCAGCAGCCCCCAGTGGGGGGGAAGCTCCTACGAGCAGTACTTC. This gives the protein CASSPQWGGSSYEQYF.

CDR3 in DNA: TGTGCCAGCAGTGCGGGGGGGAAATATCAAGAGACCCAGTACTTC. It translates to CASSAGGKYQETQYF. The rearrangement uses TRBV28 and TRBJ2-5, with 9 bases identical to TRBD2. This CDR3 has 15 residues. The V and J ends lost 5 bases and 2 bases, in that order; junction bases with no gene match: 6. Germline values: CDR1 MDHEN, CDR2 SYDVKM.

The gene calls are TRBV6-1 and TRBJ1-5; D gene unclear. The CDR3 totals 14 residues. From germline, CDR1 is MNHNS and CDR2 SASEGT. The V gene lost 2 bases and the J gene lost 2 bases, with 7 bases spanning the gap. CDR3 region: CASSEPYGNQPQHF. CDR3 nucleotide sequence: TGTGCCAGCAGTGAACCTTATGGCAATCAGCCCCAGCATTTT.

The chain has TRBV30 and TRBJ1-2; TRBD1 matches 12 bases. CDR3 length equals 15 residues. The germline V gene encodes CDR1 GTSNPN and CDR2 SVGIG (reference sequence). The ends lost 0 bases at V and 5 bases at J; junction bases unmatched: 4. CDR3 sequence reads: CAWSVMGQGAYGYTF. For the CDR3, the DNA is TGTGCCTGGAGTGTAATGGGACAGGGGGCGTATGGCTACACCTTC.

The gene calls are TRBV9 and TRBJ2-1; 15 bases agree with TRBD2. The junction had 7 bases not matched to a gene; V was cut back by 4 bases and J by 5 bases. The CDR3 loop spans 17 amino acids. Germline V gene lookup returns CDR1 SGDLS and CDR2 YYNGEE. CDR3 in amino acids: CASSRTSGRGDHNEQFF. The CDR3 DNA follows: TGTGCCAGCAGCCGGACTAGCGGGAGGGGGGATCACAATGAGCAGTTCTTC.

The chain links TRBV2 to TRBJ1-2; 10 bases line up with TRBD1. Germline V gene lookup returns CDR1 SNHLY and CDR2 FYNNEI. This CDR3 is built from 14 residues. J was trimmed by 4 bases and V by 6 bases; bases with no gene match: 5. As DNA, the CDR3 is TGTGCCAGCAGGACGACAGGGGGCAGCTATGGCTACACCTTC. Its protein is CASRTTGGSYGYTF.

V usage is TRBV7-8 and J usage is TRBJ2-7; D perhaps matches TRBD2 (6 bases). The CDR3 has 15 amino acids. Germline CDR1 SGHVS, CDR2 FQNEAQ. V was clipped by 0 bases and J by 2 bases, with 11 bases between them. This chain's CDR3 is CASSLAGTGAYEQYF. In DNA, the CDR3 is TGTGCCAGCAGCTTAGCTGGGACTGGTGCCTACGAGCAGTACTTC.

V usage is TRBV4-1 and J usage is TRBJ2-7, with unresolved D. V shed 0 bases and J shed 0 bases, with 12 bases lying between them. Germline V gene sequence: CDR1 MGHRA, CDR2 YSYEKL. This CDR3 is built from 16 residues. The CDR3 loop reads CASSQEAAATSYEQYF. The CDR3, as DNA: TGCGCCAGCAGCCAAGAGGCCGCAGCGACCTCCTACGAGCAGTACTTC.

The rearrangement uses TRBV5-1 and TRBJ2-1; 7 positions agree with TRBD2. The trim removed 1 base at V and 2 bases at J, leaving 9 bases unmatched. Per the germline V gene, CDR1 is SGHRS and CDR2 is YFSETQ. CDR3 length equals 17 residues. Here the CDR3 DNA reads TGCGCCAGCAGCTTGTTTCCTAGCGGTAACACCTACAATGAGCAGTTCTTC. Translated: CASSLFPSGNTYNEQFF. Based on the CDR3 plus reference TRBV5-1 and TRBJ2-1, the full variable domain is KAGVTQTPRYLIKTRGQQVTLSCSPISGHRSVSWYQQTPGQGLQFLFEYFSETQRNKGNFPGRFSGRQFSNSRSEMNVSTLELGDSALYLCASSLFPSGNTYNEQFFGPGTRLTVL.

J is TRBJ2-1 and V is TRBV6-5; 8 bases match TRBD2. The V gene end was trimmed by 4 bases and the J gene end by 5 bases; junction bases not matched to a gene: 4. Germline CDR1 and CDR2: MNHEY and SVGAGI. The CDR3 has 14 residues. CDR3 sequence reads: CASSFRGGHNEQFF. DNA for the CDR3: TGTGCCAGCAGTTTCCGCGGGGGGCACAATGAGCAGTTCTTC.

This clone has only one observation. V is TRBV2 and J is TRBJ2-2; TRBD2 matches 7 bases. CDR1 SNHLY and CDR2 FYNNEI come from the germline V gene. The ends lost 6 bases at V and 6 bases at J; junction bases unmatched: 7. The CDR3 covers 14 residues. The CDR3 spells CASSVTSVAGELFF. CDR3 nucleotides: TGTGCCAGCAGCGTTACTAGCGTGGCCGGGGAGCTGTTTTTT.

CDR3 amino acids: CASSSRTGGAEYEQYF. CDR3 coding DNA: TGTGCCAGCAGCTCGAGGACAGGGGGCGCCGAGTACGAGCAGTACTTC. The chain has TRBV11-2 and TRBJ2-7; TRBD1 aligns across 11 bases. Per germline, CDR1 SGHAT and CDR2 FQNNGV. The CDR3 extends over 16 amino acids. V lost 4 bases and J lost 4; bases outside the gene matches: 9.

V usage is TRBV19 and J usage is TRBJ1-1; TRBD1 matches at 8 bases. Germline V CDR1 and CDR2: LNHDA, SQIVND (reference sequence). The CDR3 is made up of 13 amino acids. J was trimmed by 1 base and V by 7 bases; bases with no gene match: 2. The CDR3 region has the DNA TGTGCCAGTACCGACAGGGGGAACACTGAAGCTTTCTTT. Amino acid sequence: CASTDRGNTEAFF.

This chain joins TRBV6-5 and TRBJ2-7; 7 positions match TRBD2. Germline V CDR1 and CDR2: MNHEY, SVGAGI. The CDR3 totals 14 residues. V was clipped by 2 bases and J by 7 bases; unmatched bases: 8. The CDR3 sequence is CASSYAGEVGEQYF. CDR3 coding DNA: TGTGCCAGCAGTTACGCGGGAGAAGTTGGAGAGCAGTACTTC.

The genes are TRBV7-2 and TRBJ2-5; D might be TRBD2 (5 bases). In germline, CDR1 is SGHTA, CDR2 FQGNSA. CDR3 length: 13 amino acids. Trimming stripped 3 bases from V and 4 bases from J, with 9 bases between. The CDR3 DNA sequence: TGTGCCAGCAGCTTGCTAGCCGGAGAGACCCAGTACTTC. Protein product: CASSLLAGETQYF.

The rearrangement joins TRBV7-2 to TRBJ1-5, with D possibly TRBD1 on 5 matching bases. V lost 1 base, J lost 7 bases, and 8 bases lay in between. Germline CDR1 and CDR2: SGHTA and FQGNSA. The CDR3 contains 13 residues. CDR3 loop: CASSLGTIQPQHF. DNA for the CDR3: TGTGCCAGCAGCTTAGGGACAATCCAGCCCCAGCATTTT.

This chain uses TRBV6-5 with TRBJ2-7; 8 bases map to TRBD2. Germline CDR1 MNHEY, CDR2 SVGAGI. Trimming removed 3 bases from V and 6 bases from J; junction bases left unmatched: 13. This CDR3 has 16 amino acids. CDR3 sequence (DNA): TGTGCCAGCAGTTATAGGGAGGTAGCGGGAAGGGCCGAGCAGTACTTC. Translation: CASSYREVAGRAEQYF.